One TCR beta chain is described in this entry. The antigen remains undetermined. The data are from a study of T-cell reconstitution after alpha-beta-depleted transplantation in children. General study results and limits: In some patients, recipient T cells and intrathymic progenitors surviving conditioning explained high day-60 diversity. Expanded graft clones, several hundred of them, were reportedly the source of alpha-beta T cells about two months after transplant. T-cell numbers and diversity one year post-transplant derived largely from freshly generated T cells.

This CDR3 comprises 14 residues. J gave up 5 bases and V 2 bases, and 7 bases lay outside the gene matches. CDR1 is SGHNT, CDR2 YYREEE, per germline (reference sequence). Preparation of the TCRbeta library used unique molecular identifiers. TCRdb called the PCR reads again in MiXCR, with one record for every CDR3 protein. This table holds about 250,000 distinct CDR3 sequences, approximately 24% found once. This clonotype was sampled from a female patient aged 2 to 10 who had a stem cell transplant for congenital amegakaryocytic thrombocytopenia, so the T cells may come from the graft donor. The starting material was PBMCs, mostly from graft donor cells, obtained 360 days after TCRalphabeta/CD19-depleted stem cell transplant. The V call is TRBV5-4, the J call TRBJ2-7, with TRBD2 identical over 7 bases. The CDR3 protein is CASSFRGGTDEQYF. The DNA of the CDR3 is TGTGCCAGCAGCTTTCGGGGAGGGACGGACGAGCAGTACTTC.